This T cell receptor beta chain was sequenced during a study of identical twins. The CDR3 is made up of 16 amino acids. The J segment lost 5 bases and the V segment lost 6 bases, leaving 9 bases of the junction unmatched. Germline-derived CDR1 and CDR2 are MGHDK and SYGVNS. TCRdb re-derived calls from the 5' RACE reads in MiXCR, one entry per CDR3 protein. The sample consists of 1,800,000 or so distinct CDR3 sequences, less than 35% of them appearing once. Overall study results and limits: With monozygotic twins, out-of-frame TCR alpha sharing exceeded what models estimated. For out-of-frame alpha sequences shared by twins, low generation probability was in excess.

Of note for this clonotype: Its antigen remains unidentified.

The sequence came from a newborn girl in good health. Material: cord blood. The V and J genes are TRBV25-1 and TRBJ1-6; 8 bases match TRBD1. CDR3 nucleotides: TGTGCCAGCAGCCCCATCGACAGGGGCAATAATTCACCCCTCCACTTT. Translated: CASSPIDRGNNSPLHF.